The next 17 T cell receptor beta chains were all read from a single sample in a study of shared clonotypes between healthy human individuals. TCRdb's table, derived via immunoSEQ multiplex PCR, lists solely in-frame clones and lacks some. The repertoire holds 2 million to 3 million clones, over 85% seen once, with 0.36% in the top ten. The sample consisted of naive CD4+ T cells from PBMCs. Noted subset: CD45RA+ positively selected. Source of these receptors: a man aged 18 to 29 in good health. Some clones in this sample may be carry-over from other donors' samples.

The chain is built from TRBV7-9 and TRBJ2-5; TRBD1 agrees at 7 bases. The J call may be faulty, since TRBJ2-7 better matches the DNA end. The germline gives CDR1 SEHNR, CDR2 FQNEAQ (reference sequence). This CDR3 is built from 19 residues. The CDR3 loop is CASSLKPKTTGAALYEQYF. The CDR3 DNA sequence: TGTGCCAGCAGCTTAAAGCCCAAAACTACAGGGGCCGCACTCTACGAGCAGTACTTC.

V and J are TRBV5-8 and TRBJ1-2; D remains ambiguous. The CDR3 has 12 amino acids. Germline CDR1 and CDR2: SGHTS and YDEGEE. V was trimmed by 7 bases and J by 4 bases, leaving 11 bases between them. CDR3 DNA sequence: TGTGCCAGCGTCCAGTTCCCCTATGGCTACACCTTC. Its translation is CASVQFPYGYTF.

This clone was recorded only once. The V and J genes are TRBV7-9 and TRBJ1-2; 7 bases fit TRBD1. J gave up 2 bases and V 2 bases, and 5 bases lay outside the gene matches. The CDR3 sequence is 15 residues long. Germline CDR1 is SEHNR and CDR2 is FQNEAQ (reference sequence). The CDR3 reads CASSLNRGFNYGYTF. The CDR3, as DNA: TGTGCCAGCAGCTTAAACAGGGGATTCAACTATGGCTACACCTTC.

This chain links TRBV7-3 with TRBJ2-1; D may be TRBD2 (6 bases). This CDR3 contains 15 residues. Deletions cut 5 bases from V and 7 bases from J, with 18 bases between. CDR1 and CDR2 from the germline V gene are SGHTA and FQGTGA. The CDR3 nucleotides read TGTGCCAGCAGCACGAGTGCGGGACCTCAAAATGAGCAGTTCTTC. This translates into CASSTSAGPQNEQFF.

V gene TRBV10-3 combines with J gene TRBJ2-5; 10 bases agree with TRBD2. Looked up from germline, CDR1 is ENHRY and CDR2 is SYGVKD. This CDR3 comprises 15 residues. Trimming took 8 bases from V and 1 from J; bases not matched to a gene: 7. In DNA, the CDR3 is TGTGCCATCGAGTTAGCGGGAGGCCTCCAAGAGACCCAGTACTTC. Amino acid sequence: CAIELAGGLQETQYF.

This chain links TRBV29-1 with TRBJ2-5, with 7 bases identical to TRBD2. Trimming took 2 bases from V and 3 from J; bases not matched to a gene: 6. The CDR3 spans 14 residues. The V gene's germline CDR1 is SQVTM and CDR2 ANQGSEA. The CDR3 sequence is CSVESGNYKETQYF. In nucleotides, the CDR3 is TGCAGCGTTGAAAGCGGGAACTATAAAGAGACCCAGTACTTC.

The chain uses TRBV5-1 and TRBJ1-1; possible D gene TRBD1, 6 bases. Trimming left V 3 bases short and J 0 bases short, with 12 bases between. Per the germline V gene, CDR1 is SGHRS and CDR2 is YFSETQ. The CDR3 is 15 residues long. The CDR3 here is CASSSLDRMNTEAFF. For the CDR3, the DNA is TGCGCCAGCAGCTCCTTAGACAGGATGAACACTGAAGCTTTCTTT.

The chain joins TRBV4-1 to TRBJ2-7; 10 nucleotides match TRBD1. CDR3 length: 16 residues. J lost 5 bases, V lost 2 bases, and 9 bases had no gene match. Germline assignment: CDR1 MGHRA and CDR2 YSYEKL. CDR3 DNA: TGCGCCAGCAGCCAATTCGGGACAGGGGTCGGGAACGAGCAGTACTTC. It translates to CASSQFGTGVGNEQYF.

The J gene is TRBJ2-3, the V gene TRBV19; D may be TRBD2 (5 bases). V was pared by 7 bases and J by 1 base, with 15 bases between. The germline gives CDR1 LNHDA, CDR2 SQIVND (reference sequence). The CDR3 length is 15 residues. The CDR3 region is CASTTMVGGTDTQYF. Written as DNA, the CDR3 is TGTGCCAGTACTACCATGGTGGGAGGCACAGATACGCAGTATTTT.

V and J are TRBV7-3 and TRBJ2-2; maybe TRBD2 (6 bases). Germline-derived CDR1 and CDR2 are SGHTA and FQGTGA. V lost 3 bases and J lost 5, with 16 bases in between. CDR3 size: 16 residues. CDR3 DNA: TGTGCCAGCAGCTTGTTAGGAGGGGTTGTGACCGGGGAGCTGTTTTTT. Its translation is CASSLLGGVVTGELFF.

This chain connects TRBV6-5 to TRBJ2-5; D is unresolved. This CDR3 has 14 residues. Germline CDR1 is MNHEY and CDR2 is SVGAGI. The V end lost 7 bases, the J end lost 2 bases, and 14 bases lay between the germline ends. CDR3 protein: CASTSKWDQETQYF. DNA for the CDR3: TGTGCCAGCACCTCAAAGTGGGATCAAGAGACCCAGTACTTC.

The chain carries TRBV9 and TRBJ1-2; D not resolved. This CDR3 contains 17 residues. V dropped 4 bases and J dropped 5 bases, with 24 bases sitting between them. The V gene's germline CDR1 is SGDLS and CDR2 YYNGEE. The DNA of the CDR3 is TGTGCCAGCAGCCCCCGTGCTAGCAGCGAAACTTTATATGGCTACACCTTC. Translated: CASSPRASSETLYGYTF.

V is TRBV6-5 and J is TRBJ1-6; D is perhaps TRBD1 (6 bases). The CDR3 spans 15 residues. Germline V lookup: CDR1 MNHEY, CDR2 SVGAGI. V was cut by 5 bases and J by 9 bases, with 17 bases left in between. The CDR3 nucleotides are TGTGCCAGCAGTCCCACTGGGGGGGCAAGTTCACCCCTCCACTTT. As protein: CASSPTGGASSPLHF.

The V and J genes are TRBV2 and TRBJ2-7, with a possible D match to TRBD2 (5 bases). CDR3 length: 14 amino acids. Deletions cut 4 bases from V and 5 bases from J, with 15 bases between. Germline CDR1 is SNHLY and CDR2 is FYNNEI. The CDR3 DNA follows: TGTGCCAGCAGTGTCGCCCAACGGGGAAACGAGCAGTACTTC. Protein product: CASSVAQRGNEQYF.

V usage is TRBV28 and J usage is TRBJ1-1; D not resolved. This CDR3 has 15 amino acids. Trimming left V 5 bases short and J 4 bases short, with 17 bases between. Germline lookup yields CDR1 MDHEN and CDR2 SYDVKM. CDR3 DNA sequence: TGTGCCAGCAGTACCAACCGACGGGGTGGCACTGAAGCTTTCTTT. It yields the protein CASSTNRRGGTEAFF.

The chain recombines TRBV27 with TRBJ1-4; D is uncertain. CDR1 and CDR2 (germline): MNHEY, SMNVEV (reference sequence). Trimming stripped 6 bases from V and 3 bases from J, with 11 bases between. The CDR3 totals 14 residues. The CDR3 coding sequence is TGTGCCAGCAGCTGGACGGCGTCTAATGAAAAACTGTTTTTT. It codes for CASSWTASNEKLFF.

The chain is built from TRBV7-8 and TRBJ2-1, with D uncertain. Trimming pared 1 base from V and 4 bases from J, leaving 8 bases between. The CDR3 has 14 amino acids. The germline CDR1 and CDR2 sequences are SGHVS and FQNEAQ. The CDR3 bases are TGTGCCAGCAGCTTAGACCACTCTTACAATGAGCAGTTCTTC. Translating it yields CASSLDHSYNEQFF.